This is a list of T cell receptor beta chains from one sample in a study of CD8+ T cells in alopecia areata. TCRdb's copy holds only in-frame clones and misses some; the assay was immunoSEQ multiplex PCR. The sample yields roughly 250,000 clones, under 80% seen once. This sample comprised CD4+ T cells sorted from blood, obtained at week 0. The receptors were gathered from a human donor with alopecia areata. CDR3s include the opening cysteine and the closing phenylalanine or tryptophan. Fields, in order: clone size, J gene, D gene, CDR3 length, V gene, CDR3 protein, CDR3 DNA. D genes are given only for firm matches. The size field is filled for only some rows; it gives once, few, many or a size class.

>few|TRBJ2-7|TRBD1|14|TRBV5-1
CASSPTGETYEQYF
TGCGCCAGCAGCCCGACAGGGGAGACCTACGAGCAGTACTTC
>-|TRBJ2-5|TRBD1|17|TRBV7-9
CASSLAPDRAQQETQYF
TGTGCCAGCAGCTTAGCCCCGGACAGGGCGCAGCAAGAGACCCAGTACTTC
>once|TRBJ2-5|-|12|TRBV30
CAWSVVAETQYF
TGTGCCTGGAGTGTAGTGGCAGAGACCCAGTACTTC
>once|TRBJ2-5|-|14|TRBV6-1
CASSDQRNQETQYF
TGTGCCAGCAGTGATCAGCGCAACCAAGAGACCCAGTACTTC
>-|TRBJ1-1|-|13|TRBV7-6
CASSLQLNTEAFF
TGTGCCAGCAGCTTACAGCTAAACACTGAAGCTTTCTTT
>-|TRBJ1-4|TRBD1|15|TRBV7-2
CASSLTTGGREKLFF
TGTGCCAGCAGTCTCACAACAGGGGGGAGGGAAAAACTGTTTTTT
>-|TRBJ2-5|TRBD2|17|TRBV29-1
CSVVTGTSGGYQETQYF
TGCAGCGTTGTAACCGGGACTAGCGGGGGGTACCAAGAGACCCAGTACTTC
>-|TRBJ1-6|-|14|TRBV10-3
CAISESRGNSPLHF
TGTGCCATCAGTGAGTCCAGGGGTAATTCACCCCTCCACTTT
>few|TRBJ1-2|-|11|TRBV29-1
CSVAGAYGYTF
TGCAGCGTCGCAGGGGCCTATGGCTACACCTTC
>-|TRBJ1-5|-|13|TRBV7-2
CASSLGGGKPQHF
TGTGCCAGCAGCTTAGGTGGGGGAAAGCCCCAGCATTTT
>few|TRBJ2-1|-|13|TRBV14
CASSQRRFNEQFF
TGTGCCAGCAGCCAAAGACGCTTCAATGAGCAGTTCTTC
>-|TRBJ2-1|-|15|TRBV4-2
CASSQDGQGYNEQFF
TGTGCCAGCAGCCAAGATGGGCAGGGATACAATGAGCAGTTCTTC
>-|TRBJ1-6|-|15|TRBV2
CASSDTFQLSSPLHF
TGTGCCAGCAGTGACACCTTCCAATTGAGCTCACCCCTCCACTTT
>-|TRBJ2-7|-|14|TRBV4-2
CASSQVADSYEQYF
TGTGCCAGCAGCCAAGTCGCGGACAGTTACGAGCAGTACTTC
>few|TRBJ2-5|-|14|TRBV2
CASSSQGSQETQYF
TGTGCCAGCAGTTCACAGGGATCTCAAGAGACCCAGTACTTC
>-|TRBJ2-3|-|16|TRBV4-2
CASSHGTNERADTQYF
TGTGCCAGCAGCCACGGGACAAACGAAAGGGCAGATACGCAGTATTTT
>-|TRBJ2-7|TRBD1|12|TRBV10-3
CAISVGTGEQYF
TGTGCCATCAGTGTAGGGACAGGCGAGCAGTACTTC
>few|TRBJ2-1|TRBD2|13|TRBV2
CASSEGLARSEFF
TGTGCCAGCAGTGAGGGACTAGCCCGATCGGAGTTCTTC
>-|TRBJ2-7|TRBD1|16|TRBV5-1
CASSLMPTGGRDEQYF
TGCGCCAGCAGCTTAATGCCGACAGGGGGCAGGGACGAGCAGTACTTC
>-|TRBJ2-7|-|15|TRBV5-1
CASSLVNLSSYEQYF
TGCGCCAGCAGCTTGGTGAACCTTAGCTCCTACGAGCAGTACTTC
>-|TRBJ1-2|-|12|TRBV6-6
CASSPRSYGYTF
TGTGCCAGCAGCCCTCGGTCCTATGGCTACACCTTC
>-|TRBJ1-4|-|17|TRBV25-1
CASSDGRLAGTYEKLFF
TGTGCCAGCAGTGACGGACGGCTGGCGGGGACTTATGAAAAACTGTTTTTT
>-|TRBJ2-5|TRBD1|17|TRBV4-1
CASSQDRGQGESETQYF
TGCGCCAGCAGCCAAGATCGGGGACAGGGGGAATCCGAGACCCAGTACTTC
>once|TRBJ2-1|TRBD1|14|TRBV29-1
CSATDRGHYNEQFF
TGCAGCGCGACGGACAGGGGGCACTACAATGAGCAGTTCTTC
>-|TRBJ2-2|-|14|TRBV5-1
CASSVEGAPGELFF
TGCGCCAGCAGCGTTGAAGGAGCCCCCGGGGAGCTGTTTTTT
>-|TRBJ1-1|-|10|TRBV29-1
CSVGDTEAFF
TGCAGCGTCGGGGACACTGAAGCTTTCTTT
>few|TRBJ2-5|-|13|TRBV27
CASSSVYQETQYF
TGTGCCAGCAGTTCCGTGTACCAAGAGACCCAGTACTTC
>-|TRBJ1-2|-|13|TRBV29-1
CSVVEGRSYGYTF
TGCAGCGTTGTGGAGGGGCGCAGCTATGGCTACACCTTC
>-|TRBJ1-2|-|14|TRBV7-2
CASSLAAEGYGYTF
TGTGCCAGCAGCTTAGCGGCAGAGGGCTATGGCTACACCTTC
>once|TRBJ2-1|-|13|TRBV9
CASSPRDFNEQFF
TGTGCCAGCAGCCCGCGGGACTTCAATGAGCAGTTCTTC
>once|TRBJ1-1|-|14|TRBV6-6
CASSGHQGSTEAFF
TGTGCCAGCAGTGGTCATCAGGGGAGCACTGAAGCTTTCTTT
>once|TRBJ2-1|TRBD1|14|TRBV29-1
CSVEKPGTVNEQFF
TGCAGCGTTGAAAAACCGGGGACAGTTAATGAGCAGTTCTTC
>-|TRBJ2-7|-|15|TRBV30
CAWMDRDSFSYEQYF
TGTGCCTGGATGGATAGGGACTCCTTCTCCTACGAGCAGTACTTC
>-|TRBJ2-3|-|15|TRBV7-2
CASSRRTGLTDTQYF
TGTGCCAGCAGTCGACGGACGGGACTCACAGATACGCAGTATTTT
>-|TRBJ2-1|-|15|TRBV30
CAWTFMRLRNNEQFF
TGTGCCTGGACCTTCATGAGGTTAAGAAACAATGAGCAGTTCTTC
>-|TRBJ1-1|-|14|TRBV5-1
CASSFQAGNTEAFF
TGCGCCAGCAGCTTCCAGGCCGGGAACACTGAAGCTTTCTTT
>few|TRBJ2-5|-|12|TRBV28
CASSLWSGAQYF
TGTGCCAGCAGTTTATGGTCCGGGGCCCAGTACTTC
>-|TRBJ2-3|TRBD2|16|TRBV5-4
CASSRGLAGVTDTQYF
TGTGCCAGCAGCCGGGGACTAGCGGGGGTAACAGATACGCAGTATTTT
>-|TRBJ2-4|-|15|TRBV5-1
CASSFFRDSKNIQYF
TGCGCCAGCAGCTTTTTCAGGGATTCCAAAAACATTCAGTACTTC
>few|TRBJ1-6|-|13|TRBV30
CAWTGAYNSPLHF
TGTGCCTGGACAGGGGCCTATAATTCACCCCTCCACTTT
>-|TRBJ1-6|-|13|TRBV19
CASSKDSSIPLHF
TGTGCCAGTAGTAAGGACAGTTCCATACCCCTCCACTTT
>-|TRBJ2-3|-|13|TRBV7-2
CASSLVSPDTQYF
TGTGCCAGCAGCTTAGTTTCTCCAGATACGCAGTATTTT
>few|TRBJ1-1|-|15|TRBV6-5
CASSSHRGLNTEAFF
TGTGCCAGCAGTTCCCATCGGGGGCTGAACACTGAAGCTTTCTTT
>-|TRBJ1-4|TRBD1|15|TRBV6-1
CASSQTGTAREKLFF
TGTGCCAGCAGCCAGACCGGGACAGCGCGTGAAAAACTGTTTTTT
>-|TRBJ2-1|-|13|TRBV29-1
CSVREDLYNEQFF
TGCAGCGTCCGGGAAGACCTCTACAATGAGCAGTTCTTC
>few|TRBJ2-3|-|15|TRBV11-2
CASRLQPGRTDTQYF
TGTGCCAGCAGATTACAGCCCGGTAGGACAGATACGCAGTATTTT
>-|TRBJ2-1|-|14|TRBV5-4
CASSLPAYGDEQFF
TGTGCCAGCAGCTTGCCAGCCTACGGCGATGAGCAGTTCTTC
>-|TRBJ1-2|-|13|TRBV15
CATSRGSTALDVF
TGTGCCACCAGCAGAGGCTCGACAGCTTTAGATGTCTTC
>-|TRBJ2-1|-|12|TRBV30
CAWSVLSGPPFF
TGTGCCTGGAGTGTACTGTCTGGACCCCCGTTCTTC